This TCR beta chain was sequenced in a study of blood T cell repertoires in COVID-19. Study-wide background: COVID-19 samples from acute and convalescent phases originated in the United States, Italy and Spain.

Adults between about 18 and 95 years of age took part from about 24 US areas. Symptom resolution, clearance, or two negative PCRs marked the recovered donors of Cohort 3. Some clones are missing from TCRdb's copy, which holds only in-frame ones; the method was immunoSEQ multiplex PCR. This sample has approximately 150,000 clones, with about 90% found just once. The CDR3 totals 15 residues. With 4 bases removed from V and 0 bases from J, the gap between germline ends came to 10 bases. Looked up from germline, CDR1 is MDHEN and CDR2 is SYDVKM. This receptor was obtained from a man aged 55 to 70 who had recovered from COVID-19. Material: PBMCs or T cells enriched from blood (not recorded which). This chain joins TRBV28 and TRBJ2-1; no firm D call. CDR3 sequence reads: CASSSTTFSYNEQFF. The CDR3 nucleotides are TGTGCCAGCAGTTCCACGACTTTCTCCTACAATGAGCAGTTCTTC.